This TCR beta chain is from a study of blood T cells in healthy people across ages. Study details: About one barcoded beta molecule per two T cells came from capture by template switching. Study results and limitations: Getting older went along with TCR beta diversity per million T cells dropping roughly linearly.

This clonotype was observed a handful of times. The antigen is undetermined. Germline trimming cut 6 bases from V and 7 bases from J; bases unmatched to any gene: 11. Per the germline V gene, CDR1 is MNHEY and CDR2 is SVGEGT. CDR3 length: 15 residues. Through a sample-barcoded 5' primer and a J-beta primer mix, a second PCR was run for roughly 6 to 12 cycles. From the 5' RACE reads, TCRdb called clonotypes with MiXCR, one entry per CDR3 protein. The sample holds some 710,000 distinct CDR3 sequences, around 50% seen once. Sequencing was done on a sample of blood. The receptor was derived from an older man in good health. The chain carries TRBV6-2 or TRBV6-3 and TRBJ2-1; 8 bases match TRBD2. The CDR3 DNA sequence: TGTGCCAGCAGACCACTACTAGCGGAACTGAATGAGCAGTTCTTC. This sequence encodes CASRPLLAELNEQFF.